This T cell receptor beta chain was retrieved from a study of blood T cell repertoires in COVID-19. Across the whole study: The United States, Italy and Spain supplied acute and convalescent COVID-19 samples. In each case, the material was cDNA or gDNA derived from T cells, B-cell-depleted T cells, or PBMCs.

Method: immunoSEQ multiplex PCR; TCRdb's copy keeps in-frame clones and lacks some. The data contain about 130,000 clones, around four fifths of them singletons. Participants were aged roughly 18 to 100 years from approximately 23 US areas. Specimen: PBMCs or T cells enriched from blood (not recorded which). The TCR comes from a man aged 25 to 40 who had recovered from COVID-19.

The DNA for the CDR3 is TGTGCCAGTAGTATAATGGGGACATCCTTTAGTGAAAAACTGTTTTTT. As protein: CASSIMGTSFSEKLFF. V usage is TRBV19 and J usage is TRBJ1-4; tentatively, D is TRBD1 (6 bases). This CDR3 is 16 amino acids long. V was shortened by 2 bases and J by 7 bases, with 17 bases between the two germline ends. Germline CDR1 and CDR2: LNHDA and SQIVND (reference sequence).